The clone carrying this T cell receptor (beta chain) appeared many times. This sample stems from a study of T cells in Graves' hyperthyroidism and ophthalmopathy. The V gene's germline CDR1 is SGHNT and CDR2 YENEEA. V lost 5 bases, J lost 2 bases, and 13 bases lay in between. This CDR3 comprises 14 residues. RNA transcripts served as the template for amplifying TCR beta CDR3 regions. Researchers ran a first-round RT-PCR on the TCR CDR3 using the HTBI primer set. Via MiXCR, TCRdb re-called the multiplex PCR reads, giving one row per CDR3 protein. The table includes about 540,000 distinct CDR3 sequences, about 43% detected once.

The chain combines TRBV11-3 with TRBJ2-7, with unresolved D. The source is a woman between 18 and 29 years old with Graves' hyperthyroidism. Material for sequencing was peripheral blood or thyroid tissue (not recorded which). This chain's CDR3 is CASSSRLRPYEQYF. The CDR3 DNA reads TGTGCCAGCAGCAGCCGACTGCGCCCCTACGAGCAGTACTTC.